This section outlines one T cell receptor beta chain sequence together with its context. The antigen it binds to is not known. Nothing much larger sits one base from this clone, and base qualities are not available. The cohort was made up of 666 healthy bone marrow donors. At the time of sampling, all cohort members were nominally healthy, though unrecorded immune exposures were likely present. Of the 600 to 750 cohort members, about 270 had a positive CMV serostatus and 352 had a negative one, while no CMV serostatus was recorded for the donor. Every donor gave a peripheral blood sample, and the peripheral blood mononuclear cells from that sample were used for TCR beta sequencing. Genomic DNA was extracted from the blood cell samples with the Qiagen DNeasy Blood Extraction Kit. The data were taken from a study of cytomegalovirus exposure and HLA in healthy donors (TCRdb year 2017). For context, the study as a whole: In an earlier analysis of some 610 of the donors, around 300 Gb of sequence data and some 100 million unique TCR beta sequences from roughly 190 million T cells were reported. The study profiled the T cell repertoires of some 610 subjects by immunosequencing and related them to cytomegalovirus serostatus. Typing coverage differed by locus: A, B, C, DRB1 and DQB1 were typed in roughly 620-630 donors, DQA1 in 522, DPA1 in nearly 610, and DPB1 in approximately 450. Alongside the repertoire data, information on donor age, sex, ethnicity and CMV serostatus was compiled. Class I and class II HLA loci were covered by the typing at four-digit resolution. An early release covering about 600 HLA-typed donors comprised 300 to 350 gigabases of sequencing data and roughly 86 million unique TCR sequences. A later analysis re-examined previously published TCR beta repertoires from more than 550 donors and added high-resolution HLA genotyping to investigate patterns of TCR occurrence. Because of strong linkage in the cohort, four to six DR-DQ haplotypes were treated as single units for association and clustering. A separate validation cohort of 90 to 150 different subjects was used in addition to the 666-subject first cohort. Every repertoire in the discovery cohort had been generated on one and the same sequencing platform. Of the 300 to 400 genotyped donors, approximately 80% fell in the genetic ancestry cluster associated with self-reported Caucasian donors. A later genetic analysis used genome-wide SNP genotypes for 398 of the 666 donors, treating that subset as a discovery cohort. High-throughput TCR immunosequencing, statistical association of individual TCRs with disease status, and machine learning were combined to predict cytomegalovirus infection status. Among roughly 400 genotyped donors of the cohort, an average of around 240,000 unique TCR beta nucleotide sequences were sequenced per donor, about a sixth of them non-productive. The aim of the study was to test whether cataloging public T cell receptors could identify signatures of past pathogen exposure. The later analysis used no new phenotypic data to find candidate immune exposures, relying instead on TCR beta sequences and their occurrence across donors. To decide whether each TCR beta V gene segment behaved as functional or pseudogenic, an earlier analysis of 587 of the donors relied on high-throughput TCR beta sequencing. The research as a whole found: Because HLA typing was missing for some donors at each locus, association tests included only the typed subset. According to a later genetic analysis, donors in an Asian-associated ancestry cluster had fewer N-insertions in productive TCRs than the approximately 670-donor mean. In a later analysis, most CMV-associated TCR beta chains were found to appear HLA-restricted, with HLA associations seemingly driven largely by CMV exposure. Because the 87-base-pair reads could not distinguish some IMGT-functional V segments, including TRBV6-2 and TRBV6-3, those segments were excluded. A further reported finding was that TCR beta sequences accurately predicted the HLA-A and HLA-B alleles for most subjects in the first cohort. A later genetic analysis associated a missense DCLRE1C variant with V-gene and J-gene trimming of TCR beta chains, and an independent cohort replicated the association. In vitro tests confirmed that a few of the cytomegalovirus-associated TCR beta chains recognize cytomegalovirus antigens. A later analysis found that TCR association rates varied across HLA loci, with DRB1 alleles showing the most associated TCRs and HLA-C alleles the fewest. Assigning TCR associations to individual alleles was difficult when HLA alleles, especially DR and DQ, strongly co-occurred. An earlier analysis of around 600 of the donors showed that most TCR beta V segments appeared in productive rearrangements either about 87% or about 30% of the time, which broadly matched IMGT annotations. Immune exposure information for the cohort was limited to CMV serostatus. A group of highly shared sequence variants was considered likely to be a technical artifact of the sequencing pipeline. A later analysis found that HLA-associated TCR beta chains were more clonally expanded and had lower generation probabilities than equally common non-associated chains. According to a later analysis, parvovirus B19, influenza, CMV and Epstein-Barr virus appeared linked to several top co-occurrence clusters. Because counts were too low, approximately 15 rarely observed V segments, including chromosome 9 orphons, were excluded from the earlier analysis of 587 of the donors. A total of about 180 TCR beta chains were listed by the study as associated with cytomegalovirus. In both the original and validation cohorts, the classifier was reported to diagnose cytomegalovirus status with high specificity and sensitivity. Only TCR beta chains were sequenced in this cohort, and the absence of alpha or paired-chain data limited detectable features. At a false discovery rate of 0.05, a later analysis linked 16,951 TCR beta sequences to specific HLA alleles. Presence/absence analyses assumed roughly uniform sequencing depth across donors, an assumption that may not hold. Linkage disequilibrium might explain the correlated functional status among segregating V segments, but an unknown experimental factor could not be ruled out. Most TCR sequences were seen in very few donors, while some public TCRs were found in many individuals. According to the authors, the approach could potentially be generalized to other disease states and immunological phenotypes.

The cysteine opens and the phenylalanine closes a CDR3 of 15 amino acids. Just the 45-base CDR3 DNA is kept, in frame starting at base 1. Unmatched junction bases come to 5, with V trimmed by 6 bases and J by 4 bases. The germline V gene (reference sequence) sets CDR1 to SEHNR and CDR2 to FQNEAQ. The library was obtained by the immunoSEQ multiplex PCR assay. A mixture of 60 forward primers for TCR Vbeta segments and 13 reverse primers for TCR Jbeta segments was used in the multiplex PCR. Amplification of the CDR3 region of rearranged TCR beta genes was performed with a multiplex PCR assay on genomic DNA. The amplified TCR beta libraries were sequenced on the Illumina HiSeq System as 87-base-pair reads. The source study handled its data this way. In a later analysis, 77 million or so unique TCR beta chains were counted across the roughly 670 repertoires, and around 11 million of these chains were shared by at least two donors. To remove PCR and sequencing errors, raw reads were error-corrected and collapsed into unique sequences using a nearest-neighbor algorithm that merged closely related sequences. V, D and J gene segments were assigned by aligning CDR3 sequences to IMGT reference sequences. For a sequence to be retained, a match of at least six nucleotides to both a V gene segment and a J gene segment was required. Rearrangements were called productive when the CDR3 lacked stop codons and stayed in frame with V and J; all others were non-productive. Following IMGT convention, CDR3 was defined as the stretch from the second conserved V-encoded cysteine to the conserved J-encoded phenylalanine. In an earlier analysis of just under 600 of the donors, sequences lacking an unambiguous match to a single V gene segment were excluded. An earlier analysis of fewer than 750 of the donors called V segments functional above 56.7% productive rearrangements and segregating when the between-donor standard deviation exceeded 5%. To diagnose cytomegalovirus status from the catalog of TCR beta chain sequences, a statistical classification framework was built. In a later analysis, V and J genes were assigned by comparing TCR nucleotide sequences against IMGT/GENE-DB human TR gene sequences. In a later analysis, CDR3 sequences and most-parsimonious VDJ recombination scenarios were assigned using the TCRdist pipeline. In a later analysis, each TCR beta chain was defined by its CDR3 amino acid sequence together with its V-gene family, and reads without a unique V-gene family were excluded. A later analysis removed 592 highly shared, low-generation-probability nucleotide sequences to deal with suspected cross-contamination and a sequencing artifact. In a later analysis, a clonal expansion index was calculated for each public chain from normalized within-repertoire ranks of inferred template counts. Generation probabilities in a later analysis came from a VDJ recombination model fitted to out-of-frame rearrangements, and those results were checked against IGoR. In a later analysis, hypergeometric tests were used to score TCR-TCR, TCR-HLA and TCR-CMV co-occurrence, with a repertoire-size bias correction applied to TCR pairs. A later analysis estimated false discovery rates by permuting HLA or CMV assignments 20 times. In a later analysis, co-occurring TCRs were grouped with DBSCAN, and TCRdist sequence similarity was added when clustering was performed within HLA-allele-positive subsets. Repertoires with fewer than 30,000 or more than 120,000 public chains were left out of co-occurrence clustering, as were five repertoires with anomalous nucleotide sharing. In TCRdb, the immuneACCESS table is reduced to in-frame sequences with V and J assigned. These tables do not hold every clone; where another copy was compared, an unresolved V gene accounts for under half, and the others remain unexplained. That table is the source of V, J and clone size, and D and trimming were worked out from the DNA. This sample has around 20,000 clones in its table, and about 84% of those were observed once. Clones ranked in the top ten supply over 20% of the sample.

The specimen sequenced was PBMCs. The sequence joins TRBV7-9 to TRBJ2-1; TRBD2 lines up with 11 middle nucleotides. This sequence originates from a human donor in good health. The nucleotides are TGTGCCAGCAGACTGACTAGCGGGGCTTACAATGAGCAGTTCTTC. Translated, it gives CASRLTSGAYNEQFF. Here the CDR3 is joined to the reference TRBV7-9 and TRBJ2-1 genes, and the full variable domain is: DTGVSQNPRHKITKRGQNVTFRCDPISEHNRLYWYRQTLGQGPEFLTYFQNEAQLEKSRLLSDRFSAERPKGSFSTLEIQRTEQGDSAMYLCASRLTSGAYNEQFFGPGTRLTVL.